The 6 T cell receptor beta chains below were found in one sample sequenced in a study of identical twins (dated by TCRdb to between 2015 and 2016). Receptor libraries were prepared by 5' RACE. TCRdb shows the sequencer as Illumina HiSeq 2000. TCRdb reprocessing: public reads trimmed at Q25 with fastp, clones called with MiXCR, in-frame beta chains kept. CDR3 protein sequences are deduplicated, and each keeps its most common genes and DNA. The sample table lists 500,000 to 650,000 distinct CDR3 sequences, approximately 20% of them with a count of one. The ten largest make up around 0.5% of the sample. These same records also appear under a second study, on yellow fever vaccine responses in identical twins.

The sequenced sample consisted of CD4+ T cells sorted from blood. The source of these receptors is a woman aged 18 to 35 in good health.

This clonotype was recorded many times. The chain combines TRBV5-4 with TRBJ2-1; 13 bases align to TRBD2. V shed 4 bases, J shed 7 bases, and the junction held 5 bases outside the gene matches. The germline V gene encodes CDR1 SGHNT and CDR2 YYREEE (reference sequence). The CDR3 extends over 15 amino acids. This CDR3 is CASSPWTSGRNEQFF. In DNA form, the CDR3 reads TGTGCCAGCAGCCCGTGGACTAGCGGGAGAAATGAGCAGTTCTTC.

This clonotype was seen many times. The rearrangement uses TRBV7-2 and TRBJ2-3; TRBD2 matches 12 bases. The trim removed 0 bases at V and 6 bases at J, leaving 4 bases unmatched. The CDR3 is 16 residues long. Germline V CDR1 and CDR2: SGHTA, FQGNSA. Here the CDR3 DNA reads TGTGCCAGCAGCTTAGCACTAGCGGGAGGCTCGGATACGCAGTATTTT. The encoded protein is CASSLALAGGSDTQYF.

The V and J genes are TRBV3-1 and TRBJ2-7; either TRBD1 or TRBD2 may supply D (5 bases each). The CDR3 spans 15 residues. Trimming removed 4 bases at V and 2 bases at J, with 15 bases between. Per germline, CDR1 LGHDT and CDR2 YNNKEL (reference sequence). This CDR3 is CASSRTGLSPYEQYF. The CDR3 DNA is TGTGCCAGCAGCCGCACGGGGCTCAGTCCCTACGAGCAGTACTTC.

This clonotype was counted only a few times. Here the CDR3 DNA reads TGTGCCAGCAGCTTAGCTCAGGGACTAGGCCCGGGAGAGACCCAGTACTTC. The encoded protein is CASSLAQGLGPGETQYF. The J gene is TRBJ2-5, the V gene TRBV7-2; 8 bases are a match to TRBD2. Trimming cost V 0 bases and J 4 bases; bases outside gene matches: 10. The CDR3 is made up of 17 amino acids. Germline V CDR1 and CDR2: SGHTA, FQGNSA.

The chain combines TRBV20-1 with TRBJ2-4; 7 bases fit TRBD2. J gave up 7 bases and V 7 bases, and 10 bases lay outside the gene matches. This CDR3 spans 13 amino acids. Germline values: CDR1 DFQATT, CDR2 SNEGSKA (reference sequence). This chain's CDR3 is CSVPGRERNIQYF. The CDR3 nucleotides are TGCAGTGTTCCAGGGAGGGAAAGGAACATTCAGTACTTC.

The chain employs TRBV20-1 and TRBJ1-6; D uncertain. The CDR3 extends over 11 amino acids. The germline gives CDR1 DFQATT, CDR2 SNEGSKA (reference sequence). V was cut by 4 bases and J by 10 bases, with 8 bases left in between. CDR3 DNA: TGCAGTGCTATTAAGGGATCACCCCTCCACTTT. It codes for CSAIKGSPLHF.